Included here is one TCR beta chain sequence, with context. Its antigen is undetermined. Libraries were prepared by immunoSEQ multiplex PCR; TCRdb keeps only in-frame clonotypes and omits some of them. Of 70,000 or so clones in the sample, nearly 95% were seen once. Deletions cut 5 bases from V and 5 bases from J, with 23 bases between. Germline CDR1 and CDR2: SGHDT and YYEEEE. The CDR3 contains 17 residues. These data are taken from a study of cytomegalovirus exposure and HLA in healthy donors. Findings and limits, study-wide: Rare TCR sequences dominated, though some public TCRs recurred in many donors. The tendency of first-cohort TCR clusters to co-occur in the roughly 120 validation repertoires was the finding of a later analysis. Altogether, 164 TCR beta chains were recorded as cytomegalovirus-associated. Testing in vitro showed three CMV-associated chains specific for CMV antigens.

The chain employs TRBV5-6 and TRBJ2-1, with a weak D call TRBD2 (6 bases). The material sequenced was PBMCs. The sequence was collected from a man between 18 and 35 years old in good health and CMV-seropositive. CDR3: CASRSGLTKGLNNEQFF. DNA for the CDR3: TGTGCCAGCAGATCGGGGCTCACCAAGGGACTTAACAATGAGCAGTTCTTC. The entire variable domain, with the rest obtained from reference TRBV5-6 and TRBJ2-1, is as follows: DAGVTQSPTHLIKTRGQQVTLRCSPKSGHDTVSWYQQALGQGPQFIFQYYEEEERQRGNFPDRFSGHQFPNYSSELNVNALLLGDSALYLCASRSGLTKGLNNEQFFGPGTRLTVL.